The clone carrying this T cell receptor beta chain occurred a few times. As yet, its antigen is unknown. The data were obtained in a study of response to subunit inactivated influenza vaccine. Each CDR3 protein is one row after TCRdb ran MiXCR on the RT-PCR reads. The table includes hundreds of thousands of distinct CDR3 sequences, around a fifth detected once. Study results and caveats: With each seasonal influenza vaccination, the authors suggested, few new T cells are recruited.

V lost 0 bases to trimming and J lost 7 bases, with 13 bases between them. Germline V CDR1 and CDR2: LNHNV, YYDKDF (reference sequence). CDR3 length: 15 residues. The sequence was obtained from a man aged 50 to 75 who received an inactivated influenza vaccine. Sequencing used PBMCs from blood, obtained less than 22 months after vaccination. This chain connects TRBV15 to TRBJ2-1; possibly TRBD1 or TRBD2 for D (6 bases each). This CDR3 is CATSREDGGWNEQFF. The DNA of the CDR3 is TGTGCCACCAGCAGAGAAGACGGGGGCTGGAATGAGCAGTTCTTC.